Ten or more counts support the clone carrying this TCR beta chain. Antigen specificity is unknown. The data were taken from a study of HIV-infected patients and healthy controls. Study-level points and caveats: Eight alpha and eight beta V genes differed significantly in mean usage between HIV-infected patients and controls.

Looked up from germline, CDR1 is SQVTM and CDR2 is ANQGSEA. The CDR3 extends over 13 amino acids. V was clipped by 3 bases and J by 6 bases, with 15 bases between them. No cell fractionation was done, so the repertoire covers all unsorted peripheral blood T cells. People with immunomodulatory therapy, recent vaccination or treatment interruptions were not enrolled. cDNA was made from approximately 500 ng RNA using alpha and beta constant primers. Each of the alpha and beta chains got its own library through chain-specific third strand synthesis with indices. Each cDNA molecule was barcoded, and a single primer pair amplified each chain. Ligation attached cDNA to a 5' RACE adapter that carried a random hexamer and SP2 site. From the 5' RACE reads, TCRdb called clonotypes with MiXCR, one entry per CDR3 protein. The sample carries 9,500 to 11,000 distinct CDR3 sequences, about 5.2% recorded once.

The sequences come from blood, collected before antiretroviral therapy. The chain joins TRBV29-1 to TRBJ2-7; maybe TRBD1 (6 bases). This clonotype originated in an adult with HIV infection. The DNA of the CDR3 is TGCAGCGTTGAGGACAGCCGGTCCGTCGAGCAGTACTTC. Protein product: CSVEDSRSVEQYF.